The next 10 T cell receptor beta chains were all read from a single sample in a study of T-cell memory formation after mild COVID-19. Via MiXCR, TCRdb re-called the 5' RACE reads, giving one row per CDR3 protein. The sample lists nearly 110,000 distinct CDR3 sequences; about a sixth were seen once. The sequenced sample was PBMCs or a T cell subset sorted from them (not recorded which). The origin of the receptors is an adult woman who had mild COVID-19 (a few samples of this study predate the infection). Cell type and time point are not known.

This clonotype came up a few times. The V and J genes are TRBV29-1 and TRBJ2-1; the D gene could be TRBD1 or TRBD2 (5 bases each). V was trimmed by 8 bases and J by 7 bases, leaving 21 bases between them. CDR3 size: 14 residues. Germline V CDR1 and CDR2: SQVTM, ANQGSEA. The CDR3 DNA is TGCAGCTCCTCACGGGGCACCGCTGGGAATGAGCAGTTCTTC. This sequence encodes CSSSRGTAGNEQFF.

The chain is built from TRBV25-1 and TRBJ2-5; D might be TRBD1 (8 bases). This CDR3 has 13 residues. Germline V CDR1 and CDR2: MGHDK, SYGVNS. V gave up 10 bases and J gave up 5 bases, with 17 bases separating them. DNA for the CDR3: TGTGCCACCACAACAGGGGGGGGCGAGACCCAGTACTTC. Protein product: CATTTGGGETQYF.

The chain combines TRBV20-1 with TRBJ2-1; D gene uncertain. Germline V gene sequence: CDR1 DFQATT, CDR2 SNEGSKA (reference sequence). The CDR3 runs to 11 residues. The V and J ends lost 7 bases and 8 bases respectively, with 12 bases between them. The CDR3 sequence: CSVPHAYEQFF. CDR3 in DNA: TGCAGTGTCCCGCACGCCTATGAGCAGTTCTTC.

The chain is built from TRBV6-6 and TRBJ2-5; possibly TRBD1 for D (5 bases). V was cut by 4 bases and J by 3 bases, with 12 bases left in between. Germline V lookup: CDR1 MNHNY, CDR2 SVGAGI (reference sequence). This CDR3 spans 14 amino acids. The CDR3 coding sequence is TGTGCCAGCAGTTTGTCGCAGGGTGAAGAGACCCAGTACTTC. Protein: CASSLSQGEETQYF.

The rearrangement uses TRBV20-1 and TRBJ1-3; a possible D gene is TRBD1 (6 bases). The ends were cut back, 5 bases at V and 4 bases at J, with 15 bases in the middle. Germline lookup yields CDR1 DFQATT and CDR2 SNEGSKA (reference sequence). CDR3 length: 14 residues. The CDR3 sequence: CSAPTGRGGNTIYF. The CDR3 DNA reads TGCAGTGCTCCTACCGGGAGGGGGGGAAACACCATATATTTT.

This chain links TRBV27 with TRBJ2-1, with D perhaps matching TRBD1 (5 bases). The CDR3 is 15 amino acids. Germline assignment: CDR1 MNHEY and CDR2 SMNVEV (reference sequence). Trimming pared 5 bases from V and 0 bases from J, leaving 11 bases between. The CDR3 protein is CASSVQVSSYNEQFF. CDR3 DNA: TGTGCCAGCAGTGTACAGGTGAGCTCCTACAATGAGCAGTTCTTC.

This clonotype was detected only a few times. V is TRBV6-5 and J is TRBJ2-7; TRBD2 is a possible D gene (5 bases). Looked up from germline, CDR1 is MNHEY and CDR2 is SVGAGI. The CDR3 spans 16 residues. The germline V and J ends were trimmed by 2 bases and 2 bases, with 16 bases remaining between them. The CDR3 DNA sequence: TGTGCCAGCAGTTACGAGGGAGTCGGTATTACCTACGAGCAGTACTTC. It specifies CASSYEGVGITYEQYF.

This chain connects TRBV24-1 to TRBJ2-3, with D perhaps TRBD1 (5 bases). The CDR3 runs 13 residues. Germline V gives CDR1 KGHDR, CDR2 SFDVKD. V was clipped by 4 bases and J by 8 bases, with 12 bases between them. CDR3 region: CATSERTTGTQYF. CDR3 nucleotides: TGTGCCACCAGTGAGCGGACAACGGGTACGCAGTATTTT.

The chain employs TRBV6-5 and TRBJ2-7, with TRBD1 identical over 10 bases. Germline V gene sequence: CDR1 MNHEY, CDR2 SVGAGI. The CDR3 runs 14 residues. V dropped 6 bases and J dropped 2; count of bases not matched to a gene: 4. In nucleotides, the CDR3 is TGTGCCAGCAGCGGGACAGGGGAGACCTACGAGCAGTACTTC. Its translation: CASSGTGETYEQYF.

This clonotype was detected a few times. The rearrangement links TRBV14 to TRBJ1-4; D uncertain. Deletions cut 2 bases from V and 0 bases from J, with 7 bases between. The CDR3 runs to 15 residues. The germline CDR1 and CDR2 sequences are SGHDN and FVKESK. The DNA for the CDR3 is TGTGCCAGCAGCCAAAGGGTTGCAACTAATGAAAAACTGTTTTTT. Amino acids: CASSQRVATNEKLFF.